This T cell receptor beta chain was sequenced during a study of cytomegalovirus exposure and HLA in healthy donors. Study details: The approximately 120 validation repertoires, a later analysis reported, used the same platform as the approximately 650 first-cohort repertoires.

Regarding this clone: Its antigen is not known.

Trimming cost V 2 bases and J 4 bases; bases outside gene matches: 4. The CDR3 extends over 15 amino acids. Germline V CDR1 and CDR2: SGHAT, FQNNGV. Whole-study findings and limits: As confirmed in vitro, three CMV-associated chains were specific for CMV antigens.

Assay: immunoSEQ multiplex PCR; the TCRdb copy retains only in-frame clones and omits some. The sample lists under 200,000 clones; about 81% were seen once. Among the 120 subjects of the validation cohort, separate from the roughly 650-subject first cohort, were the donors. The sequence was collected from a woman aged 25 to 45 in good health and CMV-seronegative. What was sequenced was PBMCs. The chain carries TRBV11-2 and TRBJ2-3; TRBD1 matches 9 bases. The CDR3 DNA follows: TGTGCCAGCAGCTTACGGACAGGGGAAGCAGATACGCAGTATTTT. Amino acids: CASSLRTGEADTQYF.